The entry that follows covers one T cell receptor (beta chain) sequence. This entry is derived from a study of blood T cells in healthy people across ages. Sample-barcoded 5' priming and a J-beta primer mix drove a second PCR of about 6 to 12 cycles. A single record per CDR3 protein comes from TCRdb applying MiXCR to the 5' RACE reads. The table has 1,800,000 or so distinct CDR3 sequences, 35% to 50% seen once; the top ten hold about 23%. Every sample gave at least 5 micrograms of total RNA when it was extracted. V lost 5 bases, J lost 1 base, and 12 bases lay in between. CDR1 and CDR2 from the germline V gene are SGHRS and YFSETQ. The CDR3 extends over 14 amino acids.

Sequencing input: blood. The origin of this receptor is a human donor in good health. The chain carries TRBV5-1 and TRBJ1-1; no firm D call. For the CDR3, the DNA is TGCGCCAGCAGAGATTCCGCAGAGAACACTGAAGCTTTCTTT. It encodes CASRDSAENTEAFF.